This TCR beta chain originates from a study of OX40 agonist ivuxolimab in advanced cancers. Study-level findings and limits: Partial responders at 0.1-3.0 mg/kg had among the lowest clonal expansion. Circulating CD4+ and CD8+ T cells showed clonal expansion by week 6 at 0.1 to 3.0 mg/kg. Compared with CD4+, CD8+ T cells on average had more expanded clones.

Libraries were prepared by immunoSEQ multiplex PCR; TCRdb keeps only in-frame clonotypes and omits some of them. The sample yields roughly 56,000 clones, 80% to 90% seen once. Regarding this clone: Its antigen is as yet unknown.

This receptor was identified in an adult with an advanced solid tumor such as melanoma, head and neck, liver or kidney cancer. Sequences were derived from CD4+ or CD8+ T cells sorted from blood, sampled in a trial of the OX40 agonist ivuxolimab.

This chain's CDR3 is CASSIDVGRPNQPQHF. In DNA form, the CDR3 reads TGTGCCAGTAGTATAGATGTAGGGAGGCCGAATCAGCCCCAGCATTTT. This chain joins TRBV19 and TRBJ1-5; the D is unclear. The CDR3 has 16 residues. V lost 0 bases and J 4 bases, leaving 13 bases between the germline ends. Germline-derived CDR1 and CDR2 are LNHDA and SQIVND (reference sequence).